This is a list of T cell receptor beta chains from one sample in a study of blood T cell repertoires in COVID-19. Sequencing used immunoSEQ multiplex PCR; TCRdb keeps in-frame clones, though not all of them. The sample has under 55,000 clones; around 86% are singletons. Specimen: peripheral blood. These receptors all stem from a man aged 35 to 55 with active COVID-19. Both conserved end residues are part of each CDR3. The D gene is left open where the match is weak. Some rows have no size entry. The others give once, few or many, or a class for an expanded clone.

D	V	J	size	CDR3	DNA
.	TRBV9	TRBJ1-2	.	CASSVGGTPNYGYTF	TGTGCCAGCAGCGTAGGTGGGACTCCGAACTATGGCTACACCTTC
TRBD1	TRBV4-1	TRBJ2-7	.	CASSHRTGANYEQYF	TGCGCCAGCAGCCATCGGACAGGGGCGAACTACGAGCAGTACTTC
TRBD2	TRBV6-5	TRBJ2-7	.	CASSNLAGVYEQYF	TGTGCCAGCAGCAACCTAGCGGGAGTGTACGAGCAGTACTTC
.	TRBV5-4	TRBJ2-3	.	CASSLDRPAYTDTQYF	TGTGCCAGCAGCTTGGACAGACCGGCTTACACAGATACGCAGTATTTT
TRBD2	TRBV7-9	TRBJ2-1	.	CASSLFSGLYNEQFF	TGTGCCAGCAGCCTCTTTAGCGGGCTCTACAATGAGCAGTTCTTC
TRBD2	TRBV2	TRBJ2-3	.	CAHGGDTDTQYF	TGTGCCCACGGGGGGGACACAGATACGCAGTATTTT
.	TRBV3-1/TRBV3-2	TRBJ1-2	.	CASSQITGSWGYTF	TGTGCCAGCAGCCAAATAACGGGTTCTTGGGGCTACACCTTC
TRBD2	TRBV10-1	TRBJ2-1	.	CASSLSGSLGNEQFF	TGCGCCAGCAGTTTAAGCGGGAGTCTTGGCAATGAGCAGTTCTTC
TRBD2	TRBV9	TRBJ2-7	.	CASSGGLAGSYEQYF	TGTGCCAGCAGCGGCGGACTAGCGGGGTCCTACGAGCAGTACTTC
TRBD2	TRBV5-1	TRBJ2-7	few	CASSLALAGGNKASYEQYF	TGCGCCAGCAGCTTGGCACTAGCGGGAGGGAATAAGGCCTCCTACGAGCAGTACTTC
.	TRBV5-4	TRBJ1-4	few	CAGGGRTDEKLFF	TGTGCCGGGGGGGGGCGGACGGATGAAAAACTGTTTTTT
.	TRBV2	TRBJ2-7	.	CASSSAGTGARLAGYEQYF	TGTGCCAGCAGCAGTGCCGGGACAGGGGCTCGACTAGCGGGCTACGAGCAGTACTTC
TRBD2	TRBV2	TRBJ2-1	.	CASSGGLAGGPEQFF	TGTGCCAGCAGTGGAGGGCTAGCGGGAGGCCCCGAGCAGTTCTTC
TRBD2	TRBV4-1	TRBJ2-2	.	CASSRQTSGSNGELFF	TGCGCCAGCAGCCGCCAGACTAGCGGGAGTAACGGGGAGCTGTTTTTT